The 8 T cell receptor beta chains below were found in one sample sequenced in a study of CD8+ T cells in alopecia areata (dated by TCRdb to the late 2010s). The time point label here, explained by the study, means: about 25 weeks on oral tofacitinib. According to the study, the label for this sample's treatment or condition signals: oral pan-JAK inhibitor, 5-10 mg twice daily. Receptor amplification or capture employed the immunoSEQ multiplex PCR assay. RNA was extracted from all samples and reverse transcribed into cDNA as template for TCR sequencing. TCRdb re-hosts the immuneACCESS table, in-frame sequences only. Its copies lack some clones; in the studies checked, an unresolved V gene accounts for under half of them, and the cause for the rest is not known. The table for this sample lists 79,000 or so clones; 66% of them were counted only once. The ten largest account for 23% of the sample. Here the sequenced sample was CD8+ T cells sorted from blood, taken at week 24, from a patient treated with tofacitinib. The receptors come from a human donor with alopecia areata.

DNA of the CDR3: TGCAGCGTTGAGAGCCAGGACCCTAGCACAGATACGCAGTATTTT. Residues: CSVESQDPSTDTQYF. The chain has TRBV29-1 and TRBJ2-3; unclear D gene. CDR1 and CDR2 (germline): SQVTM, ANQGSEA. The CDR3 is 15 residues long. Trimming took off 3 bases at V and 0 bases at J, with 13 bases between the two ends.

This clone turned up a few times. The chain has TRBV27 and TRBJ2-1, with TRBD2 identical over 8 bases. Germline lookup yields CDR1 MNHEY and CDR2 SMNVEV (reference sequence). The trim removed 3 bases at V and 4 bases at J, leaving 5 bases unmatched. The length of the CDR3 is 15 residues. CDR3 amino acids: CASSLAGGEYNEQFF. CDR3 nucleotide sequence: TGTGCCAGCAGTTTGGCGGGGGGAGAATACAATGAGCAGTTCTTC.

The chain joins TRBV27 to TRBJ1-2; tentative D call: TRBD1 (6 bases). CDR3 length equals 12 residues. Germline CDR1 and CDR2: MNHEY and SMNVEV (reference sequence). The germline V and J ends were trimmed by 8 bases and 6 bases, with 13 bases remaining between them. The CDR3, as DNA: TGTGCCAGCTCCTGGGGGGGCGATGGCTACACCTTC. Amino acid sequence: CASSWGGDGYTF.

This rearrangement joins TRBV10-3 to TRBJ2-7; 9 nucleotides agree with TRBD1. Trimming cost V 10 bases and J 2 bases; bases outside gene matches: 9. CDR1 ENHRY and CDR2 SYGVKD come from the germline V gene. This CDR3 contains 14 residues. In DNA form, the CDR3 reads TGTGCCACCGACCCGGGACAGGGACCCTACGAGCAGTACTTC. Residues: CATDPGQGPYEQYF.

V and J are TRBV7-6 and TRBJ2-7, with 7 bases aligning to TRBD1. This CDR3 has 13 residues. Germline CDR1 SGHVS, CDR2 FNYEAQ. V shed 5 bases and J 0 bases; nucleotides not matched to a gene: 1. CDR3 sequence: CASSRDSSYEQYF. CDR3 coding DNA: TGTGCCAGCAGCCGGGACAGCTCCTACGAGCAGTACTTC.

The count of this clone is one. The gene calls are TRBV5-4 and TRBJ1-1; 8 positions agree with TRBD1. The J segment lost 11 bases and the V segment lost 6 bases, leaving 6 bases of the junction unmatched. There are 11 residues in the CDR3. Per germline, CDR1 SGHNT and CDR2 YYREEE (reference sequence). The CDR3 DNA follows: TGTGCCAGCATCGGACAGGGCAATGCTTTCTTT. This encodes CASIGQGNAFF.

This clone was seen a single time. V usage is TRBV5-6 and J usage is TRBJ1-2; TRBD1 agrees at 8 bases. Germline loops: CDR1 SGHDT, CDR2 YYEEEE. The V and J ends lost 4 bases and 4 bases, in that order; junction bases with no gene match: 6. This CDR3 has 14 residues. The CDR3 DNA sequence: TGTGCCAGCAGCGCCGGACAGGGTCCCTATGGCTACACCTTC. Protein sequence: CASSAGQGPYGYTF.

The chain has TRBV9 and TRBJ2-7; 12 nucleotides line up with TRBD1. J lost 6 bases, V lost 3 bases, and 1 base had no gene match. In germline, CDR1 is SGDLS, CDR2 YYNGEE. The CDR3 sequence is 13 residues long. This CDR3 is CASSAGQGAEQYF. The CDR3 nucleotides are TGTGCCAGCAGCGCGGGACAGGGGGCCGAGCAGTACTTC. The full variable domain, with the rest looked up from reference TRBV9 and TRBJ2-7, is DSGVTQTPKHLITATGQRVTLRCSPRSGDLSVYWYQQSLDQGLQFLIQYYNGEERAKGNILERFSAQQFPDLHSELNLSSLELGDSALYFCASSAGQGAEQYFGPGTRLTVT.